This entry lists 2 T cell receptor beta chains sequenced from one sample in a study of technical replicates of blood from a few donors. TCRdb keeps only in-frame clones here, not all; method: immunoSEQ multiplex PCR. The sample holds more than 80,000 clones, 95% seen once. The sequencing sample was made of T cells isolated from PBMCs. The receptors derive from a human donor in good health.

The V call is TRBV15, the J call TRBJ1-5, with D perhaps TRBD1 (5 bases). V lost 1 base, J lost 0 bases, and 16 bases lay in between. CDR1 and CDR2 from the germline V gene are LNHNV and YYDKDF (reference sequence). The CDR3 runs to 18 residues. In DNA, the CDR3 is TGTGCCACCAGCAGAGCACGCCGGGGGGGTTATAGCAATCAGCCCCAGCATTTT. It encodes CATSRARRGGYSNQPQHF.

The J gene is TRBJ2-2, the V gene TRBV7-3, with 12 bases that match TRBD2. The CDR3 is 15 residues long. The germline gives CDR1 SGHTA, CDR2 FQGTGA. V trimming: 5 bases; J trimming: 5 bases; junction bases outside the gene matches: 3. CDR3 in DNA: TGTGCCAGCAGCGTTACTAGCGGGGGGACCGGGGAGCTGTTTTTT. It is translated as CASSVTSGGTGELFF.